This TCR beta chain was recovered during a study of T cell repertoires in cytomegalovirus infection. Across the whole study: Through public TCR beta signatures, both CMV infection and matching HLA type were indicated.

About this clonotype itself: Its antigen is as yet unknown.

MiXCR was run by TCRdb on the reads, yielding one entry per CDR3 protein. The top ten clones hold 20% to 25% of a sample with about 180,000 distinct CDR3 sequences, about a sixth of them seen once. Findings and limits, study-wide: Clonotype analysis showed dominance of the ex vivo response by HLA-C-restricted CMV-specific TCR beta clonotypes.

Germline CDR1 is DFQATT and CDR2 is SNEGSKA (reference sequence). The V segment lost 5 bases and the J segment 4 bases; nucleotides outside the gene matches: 12. This CDR3 is built from 15 residues. V gene TRBV20-1 combines with J gene TRBJ2-7; TRBD1 agrees at 9 bases. The source of this sequence is a human donor in good health (CMV status not recorded). Some clones in this sample may be carry-over from other donors' samples. Material: CD8+ T cells from PBMCs. The CDR3 nucleotides are TGCAGTGCTGGACAGGGGATTGCAGGCGTATACGAGCAGTACTTC. This codes for CSAGQGIAGVYEQYF.